This T cell receptor beta chain was documented in a study of beta chain features in type 1 diabetes. On the study more broadly: Sorted cells numbering 95 million to 110 million were examined across all samples. The study's findings and limits: There was a moderate but significant shortening of TCRB CDR3s in all four CD4+ subsets of Type 1 diabetes patients.

From germline, CDR1 is SGHRS and CDR2 YFSETQ. The CDR3 consists of 13 residues. Trimming removed 0 bases from V and 6 bases from J, with 7 bases in between. Turning to this clone: Antigen: not known.

Every bit of the isolated RNA underwent reverse transcription, so sequencing read expressed TCRB transcripts. Sequenced by immunoSEQ multiplex PCR; TCRdb stores in-frame clones only, minus some. This repertoire shows approximately 57,000 clones, about 47% found once; its top ten account for 2.6%. Sample: Tregs from blood. This chain joins TRBV5-1 and TRBJ1-5, with D perhaps matching TRBD1 (5 bases). This receptor was identified in a woman between 35 and 50 years old with type 1 diabetes. CDR3 residues: CASSLERGQPQHF. The CDR3 DNA sequence: TGCGCCAGCAGCTTGGAAAGGGGTCAGCCCCAGCATTTT.